The entry below gives a single T cell receptor (beta chain) sequence along with its context. Its antigen has not been determined. There are no base qualities to consult, and no much larger clone falls within one base. Ficoll-Paque density gradient centrifugation was the method used to isolate PBMCs. This record belongs to a study of T-cell memory formation after mild COVID-19 (dated by TCRdb to the early 2020s). Notes on the research overall: Most TCR sequence clusters were specific to one of the two donors. The cohort was made up of two young adult volunteers, one female and one male, who were previously healthy. Longitudinal TCRalpha and TCRbeta repertoire sequencing tracked T-cell clones expanding and contracting after mild COVID-19 in a couple of donors. Results and caveats for the whole study, not just this receptor: The study included only a couple of mild cases, and larger cohorts that include severe cases with pre-infection samples were judged to be necessary. From day 15 to 85, contracting clones showed balanced CD4/CD8 phenotypes, whereas a second wave of clones that expanded from day 15 to 37 leaned towards CD4+. Contracting CD4+ clones were found mainly in CM and EM memory subsets, while CD8+ clones were enriched in EMRA. Some responding clones were detected in pre-infection memory, which suggested that pre-existing cross-reactive memory T cells had joined the SARS-CoV-2 response. The second-wave clones that peaked on day 37 were not confirmed to be SARS-CoV-2 specific.

TCRdb names Illumina NovaSeq 6000 as the instrument used. cDNA libraries for TCRalpha and TCRbeta were prepared by 5'RACE using constant-segment primers, with sample barcodes and unique molecular identifiers added. RNA was extracted from every sample with Trizol reagent. Amplification of the libraries took two PCR steps, and the second step added a second sample barcode plus Illumina TruSeq adapters. Sequencing of the libraries was done on an Illumina NovaSeq, producing 2 x 150 bp paired-end reads. In the original analysis: The reads were demultiplexed and collapsed into UMI-guided consensus sequences using migec v1.2.7. Using mixcr v2.1.11, the UMI consensuses were aligned to TRA and TRB V and J templates and assembled into clonotypes. Clonotypes were classified as expanded or contracted when called significant by both edgeR and NoisET, with noise models trained on biological replicates. For edgeR calls, a false discovery rate-adjusted p below 0.01 and a log2 fold-change threshold of 1 were applied. As an exploratory analysis of dynamics, PCA with hierarchical clustering was applied to max-normalized trajectories of the 1000 most abundant clonotypes. Separately sequenced CD4+ and CD8+ repertoires were used to assign a CD4 or CD8 phenotype to each responding clone. TCRdb reanalyzed the raw reads on its own, using fastp at Q25 for trimming and MiXCR for clone calling, and kept in-frame beta chains. Every distinct CDR3 protein forms one entry, paired with its most common genes and DNA. What appears here as the V and J calls and clone size reflects TCRdb's work, not the paper's. This sample is represented by under 400,000 distinct CDR3 sequences; more than 20% of them were singletons. Roughly an eighth of the sample is in the top ten clones.

Germline trimming amounts to 0 bases on V and 2 bases on J, with 3 as the count of junction bases outside the gene matches. Per the germline V gene, SGDLS is the CDR1 and YYNGEE is the CDR2. The CDR3 runs 15 residues from the cysteine to the phenylalanine. Only the CDR3 region is kept as DNA, spanning 45 bases read in frame from base 1. The sample consisted of PBMCs or a T cell subset sorted from them (not recorded which). The origin of this receptor is an adult woman who had mild COVID-19 (a few samples of this study predate the infection). The sample titles of this study are shuffled in the database, so cell type and time point are left out; the donor was told from shared clones. The chain is made from TRBV9 and TRBJ2-5, with 8 central nucleotides matching TRBD1. The CDR3 amino acid sequence is: CASSVVTGGQETQYF. DNA sequence: TGTGCCAGCAGCGTAGTAACAGGGGGTCAAGAGACCCAGTACTTC.